These 8 T cell receptor beta chains were sequenced from one sample in a study of human T cells and chemical hapten exposure. Whole blood, unfractionated, served as the material for total RNA extraction. TCRdb processed the 5' RACE reads anew with MiXCR; each CDR3 protein has one entry. Counted here are roughly 120,000 distinct CDR3 sequences, 15% to 20% occurring once; the ten biggest clones make up around 2.7%. The receptor source for this set is a human donor in good health.

This clonotype was observed a few times. The chain combines TRBV30 with TRBJ1-1; possibly TRBD1 for D (5 bases). In germline, CDR1 is GTSNPN, CDR2 SVGIG (reference sequence). V lost 0 bases to trimming and J lost 1 base, with 12 bases between them. This CDR3 is built from 15 residues. CDR3 nucleotide sequence: TGTGCCTGGAGTGTTTGGGGAACAGGGAACACTGAAGCTTTCTTT. Its protein product is CAWSVWGTGNTEAFF.

The chain is built from TRBV7-9 and TRBJ2-2; 14 bases fit TRBD2. V gave up 5 bases and J gave up 0 bases; unmatched junction bases: 17. Germline CDR1 and CDR2: SEHNR and FQNEAQ (reference sequence). The CDR3 loop spans 22 amino acids. The CDR3 bases are TGTGCCAGCAGCACCTTTGGACTAGCGGGAGGAATGGTGAACGCGAACACCGGGGAGCTGTTTTTT. Protein sequence: CASSTFGLAGGMVNANTGELFF.

The chain couples TRBV3-1 to TRBJ2-1; 12 bases are a match to TRBD2. J lost 8 bases, V lost 1 base, and 12 bases had no gene match. The CDR3 consists of 18 residues. Per germline, CDR1 LGHDT and CDR2 YNNKEL (reference sequence). The DNA of the CDR3 is TGTGCCAGCAGCCAAGCCCTAGGACTAGCGGGAAGGTTAGATGAGCAGTTCTTC. As protein: CASSQALGLAGRLDEQFF.

The chain has TRBV5-1 and TRBJ1-1; perhaps TRBD1 as D (6 bases). This CDR3 is 14 amino acids long. V was shortened by 2 bases and J by 1 base, with 9 bases between the two germline ends. From germline, CDR1 is SGHRS and CDR2 YFSETQ. CDR3 nucleotide sequence: TGCGCCAGCAGCTTAGCGGGGGCGAACACTGAAGCTTTCTTT. This codes for CASSLAGANTEAFF.

This clonotype was seen a few times. The chain uses TRBV5-1 and TRBJ1-1; the match to TRBD1 covers 7 bases. CDR1 and CDR2 (germline): SGHRS, YFSETQ. V lost 0 bases, J lost 4 bases, and 3 bases stayed unmatched. The CDR3 extends over 14 amino acids. The CDR3 coding sequence is TGCGCCAGCAGCTTGGTTTCAGGGGGCACTGAAGCTTTCTTT. Translated: CASSLVSGGTEAFF. The entire variable domain, with the rest obtained from reference TRBV5-1 and TRBJ1-1, is as follows: KAGVTQTPRYLIKTRGQQVTLSCSPISGHRSVSWYQQTPGQGLQFLFEYFSETQRNKGNFPGRFSGRQFSNSRSEMNVSTLELGDSALYLCASSLVSGGTEAFFGQGTRLTVV.

The V and J genes are TRBV29-1 and TRBJ2-2; D remains unclear. This CDR3 has 13 residues. Germline CDR1 SQVTM, CDR2 ANQGSEA. V was cut by 2 bases and J by 8 bases, with 12 bases left in between. CDR3 bases: TGCAGCGTTGAAAGAGTAGGGAAGGGGGAGCTGTTTTTT. Translating gives CSVERVGKGELFF.

This clonotype turned up a few times. The chain recombines TRBV19 with TRBJ2-5, with 7 bases matching TRBD2. The CDR3 extends over 15 amino acids. The V gene end was trimmed by 6 bases and the J gene end by 2 bases; junction bases not matched to a gene: 9. Germline assignment: CDR1 LNHDA and CDR2 SQIVND (reference sequence). The CDR3 nucleotides read TGTGCCAGTAGGGTGACTAGGGGAGGGCAAGAGACCCAGTACTTC. This translates into CASRVTRGGQETQYF.

V and J are TRBV6-5 and TRBJ1-2, with TRBD1 matching 9 bases. Trimming removed 1 base from V and 7 bases from J; junction bases left unmatched: 4. Germline assignment: CDR1 MNHEY and CDR2 SVGAGI. There are 14 residues in the CDR3. The CDR3 nucleotides read TGTGCCAGCAGTTACTTACCGGGACAGGGTGGCTACACCTTC. It specifies CASSYLPGQGGYTF.